These 32 T cell receptor beta chains were sequenced from one sample in a study of shared clonotypes between healthy human individuals (dated by TCRdb to 2019 to 2021). Receptor libraries were prepared by the immunoSEQ multiplex PCR assay. TCRdb obtained this table from immuneACCESS and retained in-frame rearrangements with V and J assigned. These tables miss some clones; where compared with another copy, unresolved V genes account for less than half of the shortfall, and the remainder is unexplained. In all, the sample holds 2 million to 3 million clones, and over 85% of those were seen once. Together, the top ten hold roughly 0.39% of the sample. Sequenced: naive CD4+ T cells from PBMCs. In the paper's terms, the cell subset or site label means: CD45RA+ positively selected. These receptors came from a man between 18 and 29 years old in good health. Some clones in this sample may be carry-over from other donors' samples.

The rearrangement links TRBV7-3 to TRBJ2-7; D is possibly TRBD1 (7 bases). This CDR3 spans 13 amino acids. Germline-derived CDR1 and CDR2 are SGHTA and FQGTGA. V lost 5 bases and J 7 bases, leaving 15 bases between the germline ends. The CDR3 DNA reads TGTGCCAGCAGCCAGGGGGGAGTTGAAGAGCAGTACTTC. It specifies CASSQGGVEEQYF. Looking up the rest from reference TRBV7-3 and TRBJ2-7 gives the full variable domain: GAGVSQTPSNKVTEKGKYVELRCDPISGHTALYWYRQSLGQGPEFLIYFQGTGAADDSGLPNDRFFAVRPEGSVSTLKIQRTERGDSAVYLCASSQGGVEEQYFGPGTRLTVT.

The chain uses TRBV19 and TRBJ1-1; TRBD1 matches at 7 bases. V dropped 1 base and J dropped 1; count of bases not matched to a gene: 15. The CDR3 has 19 residues. The germline V gene has CDR1 LNHDA and CDR2 SQIVND (reference sequence). CDR3 sequence (DNA): TGTGCCAGTAGTATAGGATGGGGACAGCCGGGCAGACCGAACACTGAAGCTTTCTTT. It specifies CASSIGWGQPGRPNTEAFF.

V usage is TRBV28 and J usage is TRBJ2-3; D is ambiguous. CDR3 size: 14 residues. Germline V gene lookup returns CDR1 MDHEN and CDR2 SYDVKM. The V and J ends lost 7 bases and 4 bases respectively, with 15 bases between them. CDR3: CASTLTLNSDTQYF. CDR3 nucleotide sequence: TGTGCCAGCACCTTGACCCTGAATTCAGATACGCAGTATTTT.

This clone was seen a handful of times. Other nucleotide sequences in the sample specify the same CDR3. As DNA, the CDR3 is TGTGCCAGCAGCTTAGGGGGGGATACGCAGTATTTT. Amino acids: CASSLGGDTQYF. The chain links TRBV11-2 to TRBJ2-3, with D possibly called TRBD1 or TRBD2 (5 bases each). V gave up 1 base and J gave up 6 bases, with 5 bases separating them. Germline V gene data show CDR1 as SGHAT and CDR2 as FQNNGV. This CDR3 has 12 residues.

This clone has a handful of counts. The chain links TRBV2 to TRBJ1-1; TRBD1 might be the D (6 bases). Trimming took off 7 bases at V and 4 bases at J, with 13 bases between the two ends. Germline CDR1 reads SNHLY; CDR2 reads FYNNEI. This CDR3 contains 13 residues. The CDR3 spells CASTTEGGTEAFF. DNA of the CDR3: TGTGCCAGCACCACCGAAGGGGGCACTGAAGCTTTCTTT.

The V and J genes are TRBV6-5 and TRBJ2-1, with 11 bases identical to TRBD1. The CDR3 runs to 15 residues. Germline V CDR1 and CDR2: MNHEY, SVGAGI. Trimming took 5 bases from V and 7 from J; bases not matched to a gene: 7. CDR3 sequence (DNA): TGTGCCAGCAGTAAACCCGGGACAGGGGGTAATGAGCAGTTCTTC. Translated: CASSKPGTGGNEQFF.

This clone was recorded only once. The chain is built from TRBV12-5 and TRBJ1-2, with a tentative D call TRBD1 (5 bases). The ends were cut back, 3 bases at V and 2 bases at J, with 7 bases in the middle. CDR1 is LGHNT and CDR2 is FRNRAP in the germline V gene. The CDR3 runs to 13 residues. The CDR3 DNA sequence: TGTGCTAGTGGTTTCGACAGCAACTATGGCTACACCTTC. Protein: CASGFDSNYGYTF. The full variable domain, completed using reference TRBV12-5 and TRBJ1-2, is DARVTQTPRHKVTEMGQEVTMRCQPILGHNTVFWYRQTMMQGLELLAYFRNRAPLDDSGMPKDRFSAEMPDATLATLKIQPSEPRDSAVYFCASGFDSNYGYTFGSGTRLTVV.

The genes are TRBV29-1 and TRBJ2-3; 11 bases align to TRBD2. CDR1 and CDR2 (germline): SQVTM, ANQGSEA. The CDR3 covers 19 residues. Unmatched junction bases numbered 20, after V lost 7 bases and J lost 2 bases. CDR3 residues: CSGGGTSGAFPATTDTQYF. DNA of the CDR3: TGCAGCGGCGGAGGGACTAGCGGAGCTTTCCCGGCAACCACAGATACGCAGTATTTT.

The chain joins TRBV18 to TRBJ2-7; TRBD2 matches 8 bases. The germline V gene has CDR1 KGHSH and CDR2 LQKENI. The ends lost 6 bases at V and 3 bases at J; junction bases unmatched: 10. This CDR3 spans 15 amino acids. CDR3 sequence reads: CASSPSLAENYEQYF. In nucleotides, the CDR3 is TGTGCCAGCTCCCCTTCACTAGCGGAGAACTACGAGCAGTACTTC.

The V gene is TRBV15, the J gene TRBJ2-7, with D hard to call. The V end was cut by 0 bases, the J end by 6 bases, with 9 bases between. Germline V gene sequence: CDR1 LNHNV, CDR2 YYDKDF (reference sequence). This CDR3 has 13 residues. The CDR3 DNA follows: TGTGCCACCAGCAGAGATCTAGTATTCGAGCAGTACTTC. This codes for CATSRDLVFEQYF. Drawing the rest from reference TRBV15 and TRBJ2-7, the complete variable domain is DAMVIQNPRYQVTQFGKPVTLSCSQTLNHNVMYWYQQKSSQAPKLLFHYYDKDFNNEADTPDNFQSRRPNTSFCFLDIRSPGLGDTAMYLCATSRDLVFEQYFGPGTRLTVT.

The CDR3 loop is CASSPNTGSEQYF. CDR3 nucleotide sequence: TGTGCCAGCAGTCCGAATACAGGGTCCGAGCAGTACTTC. This rearrangement joins TRBV6-6 to TRBJ2-7; D perhaps matches TRBD1 (6 bases). The CDR3 covers 13 residues. V was clipped by 5 bases and J by 6 bases, with 14 bases between them. Germline CDR1 MNHNY, CDR2 SVGAGI (reference sequence).

The chain's CDR3 is CASSIWSADTQYF. The CDR3 coding sequence is TGTGCCAGTAGTATTTGGTCGGCAGATACGCAGTATTTT. This chain links TRBV19 with TRBJ2-3; D uncertain. V was shortened by 3 bases and J by 4 bases, with 8 bases between the two germline ends. Germline CDR1 reads LNHDA; CDR2 reads SQIVND (reference sequence). The CDR3 has 13 amino acids.

The V gene is TRBV9, the J gene TRBJ2-5; tentative D call: TRBD2 (6 bases). Germline loops: CDR1 SGDLS, CDR2 YYNGEE. The ends were cut back, 4 bases at V and 1 base at J, with 11 bases in the middle. CDR3 size: 14 residues. The CDR3 here is CASSQRDSQETQYF. DNA of the CDR3: TGTGCCAGCAGCCAAAGGGACTCCCAAGAGACCCAGTACTTC.

The chain links TRBV6-6 to TRBJ2-1, with 10 nucleotides matching TRBD2. The V segment lost 6 bases and the J segment 3 bases; nucleotides outside the gene matches: 5. This CDR3 comprises 15 residues. The germline gives CDR1 MNHNY, CDR2 SVGAGI (reference sequence). The CDR3 sequence: CASSQLAGSYNEQFF. CDR3 nucleotide sequence: TGTGCCAGCAGCCAACTAGCGGGGAGCTACAATGAGCAGTTCTTC.

Only one count was recorded for this clone. At the DNA level, this CDR3 is encoded by other sequences in the same sample as well. The chain is built from TRBV27 and TRBJ2-7, with TRBD2 matching 14 bases. J lost 5 bases, V lost 3 bases, and 0 bases had no gene match. The CDR3 is made up of 14 amino acids. Germline V gene lookup returns CDR1 MNHEY and CDR2 SMNVEV (reference sequence). The CDR3 region is CASSLGLAGDEQYF. The CDR3 region has the DNA TGTGCCAGCAGTTTGGGACTAGCGGGAGACGAGCAGTACTTC.

The CDR3 sequence: CASSVVGGDSDNEQFF. The CDR3 nucleotides are TGTGCCAGCAGCGTAGTGGGAGGGGACTCGGACAATGAGCAGTTCTTC. The chain links TRBV9 to TRBJ2-1, with 7 positions matching TRBD2. The CDR3 spans 16 residues. Per the germline V gene, CDR1 is SGDLS and CDR2 is YYNGEE. Trimming took 0 bases from V and 5 from J; bases not matched to a gene: 8.

This chain uses TRBV6-5 with TRBJ2-7; perhaps D is TRBD1 or TRBD2 (5 bases each). Germline CDR1 is MNHEY and CDR2 is SVGAGI. Trimming pared 6 bases from V and 4 bases from J, leaving 16 bases between. The CDR3 sequence is 14 residues long. The CDR3 spells CASSSPARGYEQYF. The DNA for the CDR3 is TGTGCCAGCAGCTCCCCAGCGAGGGGATACGAGCAGTACTTC.

Of note for this clone: Other DNA variants within this sample encode the same CDR3. J is TRBJ1-4 and V is TRBV4-3, with D tentatively TRBD1 (5 bases). The CDR3 sequence is 14 residues long. Deletions cut 5 bases from V and 6 bases from J, with 13 bases between. CDR1 is LGHNA, CDR2 YSLEER, per germline. DNA for the CDR3: TGCGCCAGCAGCAGGCGGGGGAGGGATGAAAAACTGTTTTTT. Translating it yields CASSRRGRDEKLFF.

J is TRBJ2-5 and V is TRBV9; 12 nucleotides line up with TRBD2. The CDR3 totals 16 residues. V dropped 0 bases and J dropped 4; count of bases not matched to a gene: 4. Germline V gene data show CDR1 as SGDLS and CDR2 as YYNGEE. The CDR3 coding sequence is TGTGCCAGCAGCGTAGACGGGGGACTAGCGGGAGAGACCCAGTACTTC. Encoded protein: CASSVDGGLAGETQYF. The full variable domain, rest sourced from reference TRBV9 and TRBJ2-5, is DSGVTQTPKHLITATGQRVTLRCSPRSGDLSVYWYQQSLDQGLQFLIQYYNGEERAKGNILERFSAQQFPDLHSELNLSSLELGDSALYFCASSVDGGLAGETQYFGPGTRLLVL.

The rearrangement links TRBV10-3 to TRBJ1-3; D gene unclear. V was pared by 4 bases and J by 9 bases, with 10 bases between. From germline, CDR1 is ENHRY and CDR2 SYGVKD. The CDR3 covers 12 residues. CDR3 nucleotide sequence: TGTGCCATCAGTGGATCCGCCGGCACCATATATTTT. It specifies CAISGSAGTIYF.

V is TRBV29-1 and J is TRBJ2-1, with D hard to call. The CDR3 spans 14 residues. V lost 4 bases, J lost 5 bases, and 15 bases lay in between. The germline V gene encodes CDR1 SQVTM and CDR2 ANQGSEA. The CDR3 loop is CSVVRVRKNNEQFF. The CDR3, as DNA: TGCAGCGTTGTTCGCGTAAGGAAAAACAATGAGCAGTTCTTC.

Comment on this clone: Other DNA sequences in this sample translate to the same CDR3. The chain combines TRBV5-1 with TRBJ2-7; 10 nucleotides agree with TRBD1. This CDR3 has 14 amino acids. Germline V CDR1 and CDR2: SGHRS, YFSETQ. V lost 4 bases, J lost 5 bases, and 6 bases stayed unmatched. The CDR3 protein is CASSPRTGGDEQYF. Here the CDR3 DNA reads TGCGCCAGCAGCCCCCGGACAGGGGGTGACGAGCAGTACTTC. Supplemented by reference TRBV5-1 and TRBJ2-7, the full variable domain reads KAGVTQTPRYLIKTRGQQVTLSCSPISGHRSVSWYQQTPGQGLQFLFEYFSETQRNKGNFPGRFSGRQFSNSRSEMNVSTLELGDSALYLCASSPRTGGDEQYFGPGTRLTVT.

This clone was detected only once. Other DNA sequences in the same sample also yield this CDR3. This CDR3 reads CASSRTLAGDYEQYF. DNA for the CDR3: TGTGCCAGCAGTAGAACACTAGCGGGAGACTACGAGCAGTACTTC. The rearrangement uses TRBV6-5 and TRBJ2-7, with TRBD2 identical over 11 bases. CDR1 and CDR2 from the germline V gene are MNHEY and SVGAGI. The CDR3 extends over 15 amino acids. Trimming cost V 5 bases and J 3 bases; bases outside gene matches: 6.

About this clone itself: Other nucleotide sequences in the sample specify the same CDR3. The genes are TRBV4-2 and TRBJ2-1, with 9 bases lining up with TRBD2. V was pared by 0 bases and J by 4 bases, with 4 bases of the junction left unmatched. CDR1 is LGHNA and CDR2 is YNFKEQ in the germline V gene. The CDR3 is 16 residues long. The CDR3 is CASSQDASGTYNEQFF. The CDR3 bases are TGTGCCAGCAGCCAAGATGCTAGCGGGACTTACAATGAGCAGTTCTTC.

This rearrangement joins TRBV5-1 to TRBJ1-4, with TRBD1 matching 8 bases. Germline loops: CDR1 SGHRS, CDR2 YFSETQ. Trimming at V came to 1 base and at J to 2 bases, leaving 4 bases not matched to a gene. The CDR3 covers 16 residues. In DNA, the CDR3 is TGCGCCAGCAGCTTGCAAACAGGGGGGACTAATGAAAAACTGTTTTTT. The encoded protein is CASSLQTGGTNEKLFF.

This clone was counted a single time. The sample contains more than one DNA sequence encoding this CDR3. The chain has TRBV19 and TRBJ2-7; maybe TRBD2 (5 bases). The CDR3 covers 15 residues. The germline gives CDR1 LNHDA, CDR2 SQIVND (reference sequence). The V end was cut by 3 bases, the J end by 0 bases, with 12 bases between. CDR3 loop: CASSISSGSSYEQYF. As DNA, the CDR3 is TGTGCCAGTAGTATTTCGTCGGGAAGCTCCTACGAGCAGTACTTC.

This chain joins TRBV2 and TRBJ2-7; 7 nucleotides match TRBD1. CDR1 and CDR2 from the germline V gene are SNHLY and FYNNEI. After removal of 2 bases from V and 3 bases from J, the junction contained 16 bases not matched to a gene. The CDR3 contains 18 residues. The CDR3 region has the DNA TGTGCCAGCAGTGAACTGGTATCCCGACAGGGCCCTATCTACGAGCAGTACTTC. Its translation: CASSELVSRQGPIYEQYF.

The V call is TRBV5-1, the J call TRBJ2-5; the match to TRBD2 covers 7 bases. CDR1 and CDR2 (germline): SGHRS, YFSETQ. Trimming took 0 bases from V and 4 from J; bases not matched to a gene: 6. This CDR3 contains 15 residues. The CDR3 spells CASSLGGRAAETQYF. CDR3 nucleotides: TGCGCCAGCAGCTTGGGTGGGAGGGCTGCAGAGACCCAGTACTTC.

V is TRBV5-1 and J is TRBJ2-5; tentatively, D is TRBD2 (5 bases). This CDR3 spans 13 amino acids. Trimming shortened V by 7 bases and J by 0 bases, and 10 bases separated the two germline ends. The V gene's germline CDR1 is SGHRS and CDR2 YFSETQ. Written as DNA, the CDR3 is TGCGCCAGCTTGGACGGGAACCAAGAGACCCAGTACTTC. It specifies CASLDGNQETQYF. The whole variable domain, filled in from reference TRBV5-1 and TRBJ2-5, reads KAGVTQTPRYLIKTRGQQVTLSCSPISGHRSVSWYQQTPGQGLQFLFEYFSETQRNKGNFPGRFSGRQFSNSRSEMNVSTLELGDSALYLCASLDGNQETQYFGPGTRLLVL.

This clone was detected once. Other nucleotide sequences in the sample specify the same CDR3. V usage is TRBV2 and J usage is TRBJ2-5; TRBD1 is a possible D gene (7 bases). The CDR3 runs 14 residues. The V gene's germline CDR1 is SNHLY and CDR2 FYNNEI. V was clipped by 3 bases and J by 3 bases, with 11 bases between them. CDR3 in DNA: TGTGCCAGCAGTGAGGCAGGGGGGAAAGAGACCCAGTACTTC. The encoded protein is CASSEAGGKETQYF.

The rearrangement uses TRBV5-4 and TRBJ2-5, with TRBD1 matching over 9 bases. Germline V gene data show CDR1 as SGHNT and CDR2 as YYREEE (reference sequence). The CDR3 spans 16 residues. V was clipped by 0 bases and J by 6 bases; unmatched bases: 9. CDR3 region: CASSLGTDRGRQTQYF. In nucleotides, the CDR3 is TGTGCCAGCAGCTTGGGGACGGACAGGGGTAGGCAGACCCAGTACTTC.

The genes are TRBV5-1 and TRBJ1-1, with TRBD1 matching 8 bases. V dropped 4 bases and J dropped 5; count of bases not matched to a gene: 4. The germline CDR1 and CDR2 sequences are SGHRS and YFSETQ. This CDR3 has 13 amino acids. Written as DNA, the CDR3 is TGCGCCAGCAGCGGTGACAGGGGAACTGAAGCTTTCTTT. Translation gives CASSGDRGTEAFF.